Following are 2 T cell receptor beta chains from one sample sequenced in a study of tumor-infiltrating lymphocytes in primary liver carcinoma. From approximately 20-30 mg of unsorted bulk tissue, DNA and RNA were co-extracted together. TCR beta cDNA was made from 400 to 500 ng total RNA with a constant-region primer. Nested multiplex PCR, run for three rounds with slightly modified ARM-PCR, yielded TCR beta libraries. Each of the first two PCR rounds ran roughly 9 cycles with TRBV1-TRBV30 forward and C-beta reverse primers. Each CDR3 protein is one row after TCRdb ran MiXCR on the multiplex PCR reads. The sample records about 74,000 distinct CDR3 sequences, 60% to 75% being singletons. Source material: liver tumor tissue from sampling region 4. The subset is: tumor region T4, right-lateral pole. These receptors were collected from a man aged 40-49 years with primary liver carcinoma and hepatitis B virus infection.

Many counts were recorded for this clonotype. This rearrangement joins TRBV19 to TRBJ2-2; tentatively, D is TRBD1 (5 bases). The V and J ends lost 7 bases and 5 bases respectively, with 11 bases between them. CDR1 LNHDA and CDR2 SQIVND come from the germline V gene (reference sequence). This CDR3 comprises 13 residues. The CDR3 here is CASTSQGTGELFF. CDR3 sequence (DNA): TGTGCCAGTACCTCCCAGGGAACCGGGGAGCTGTTTTTT.

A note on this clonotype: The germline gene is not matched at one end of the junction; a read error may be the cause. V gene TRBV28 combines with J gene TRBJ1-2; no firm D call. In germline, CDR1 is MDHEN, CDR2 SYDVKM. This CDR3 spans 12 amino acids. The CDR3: CASADINYGYNF. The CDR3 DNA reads TGTGCCAGCGCGGATATCAACTATGGCTACAACTTC.